The 19 T cell receptor beta chains listed next were all sequenced from one sample in a study of identical twins. A single record per CDR3 protein comes from TCRdb applying MiXCR to the 5' RACE reads. Among 500,000 to 600,000 distinct CDR3 sequences listed, roughly a fifth were seen once. A further study also used this sample, focusing on T cells expressing NK-cell markers.

Sequencing was carried out using CD4+ T cells sorted from blood. These receptors were obtained from a woman aged 18-29 years in good health.

This clonotype was seen more than once but under ten times. This sequence joins TRBV12-3 or TRBV12-4 and TRBJ2-5; 7 bases map to TRBD1. This CDR3 comprises 17 residues. The ends lost 3 bases at V and 4 bases at J; junction bases unmatched: 14. CDR3 amino acids: CASSLPRGRGRAETQYF. The CDR3 DNA reads as TGTGCCAGCAGTTTGCCCCGGGGAAGGGGGCGCGCAGAGACCCAGTACTTC.

In this sample, this clonotype turned up many times. This chain uses TRBV9 with TRBJ1-2; D call uncertain. Per the germline V gene, CDR1 is SGDLS and CDR2 is YYNGEE. The CDR3 is 13 amino acids. Trimming left V 7 bases short and J 4 bases short, with 14 bases between. The CDR3 DNA reads TGTGCCAGCGCCCGGGAGGGCCTCTATGGCTACACCTTC. Protein: CASAREGLYGYTF.

In its sample, this clonotype was seen many times. V gene TRBV5-1 combines with J gene TRBJ2-3; 10 bases agree with TRBD2. J gave up 4 bases and V 3 bases, and 5 bases lay outside the gene matches. The CDR3 is 15 amino acids. Germline V CDR1 and CDR2: SGHRS, YFSETQ. The CDR3 DNA reads as TGCGCCAGCAGCTCCCTAGCGGGAGTAGCAGATACGCAGTATTTT. Its protein is CASSSLAGVADTQYF.

The CDR3 region is CASSDSFGSKQYF. The CDR3 nucleotides are TGTGCCAGCAGTGACTCATTTGGGTCCAAGCAGTACTTC. The chain is built from TRBV6-4 and TRBJ2-7, with D uncertain. Germline V gene data show CDR1 as MRHNA and CDR2 as SNTAGT. Trimming cost V 0 bases and J 8 bases, with 11 bases left between them. This CDR3 region has 13 residues.

The J gene is TRBJ2-1, the V gene TRBV5-8; D not certain. CDR1 SGHTS and CDR2 YDEGEE come from the germline V gene. The germline V and J ends were trimmed by 5 bases and 0 bases, with 15 bases remaining between them. The CDR3 totals 16 residues. The CDR3 here is CASSPETQNSYNEQFF. CDR3 in DNA: TGTGCCAGCAGTCCGGAAACCCAAAACTCCTACAATGAGCAGTTCTTC.

The rearrangement joins TRBV4-3 to TRBJ1-2; no reliable D call. The germline V gene has CDR1 LGHNA and CDR2 YSLEER. The CDR3 length is 14 residues. Trimming took off 1 base at V and 7 bases at J, with 13 bases between the two ends. The CDR3 sequence: CASSQAKGLGGYTF. The CDR3 DNA is TGCGCCAGCAGCCAAGCGAAGGGTTTAGGTGGCTACACCTTC.

A few counts support this clonotype. At one end, the junction sequence differs from germline, possibly due to a read error. V gene TRBV30 combines with J gene TRBJ2-7; D possibly corresponds to TRBD2 (7 bases). The CDR3 contains 11 residues. Germline V gene sequence: CDR1 GTSNPN, CDR2 SVGIG (reference sequence). The CDR3 is CAGRGYDEQYF. The CDR3 DNA reads TGTGCCGGGAGGGGGTATGACGAGCAGTACTTC.

This chain links TRBV5-5 with TRBJ2-7; tentatively, D is TRBD2 (5 bases). Germline values: CDR1 SGHKS, CDR2 YYEKEE (reference sequence). Trimming removed 3 bases from V and 6 bases from J, with 13 bases in between. The CDR3 spans 13 residues. The CDR3 is CASSSSDYTEQYF. The CDR3 DNA reads as TGTGCCAGCAGCTCGTCTGACTATACCGAGCAGTACTTC. Supplemented by reference TRBV5-5 and TRBJ2-7, the full variable domain reads DAGVTQSPTHLIKTRGQQVTLRCSPISGHKSVSWYQQVLGQGPQFIFQYYEKEERGRGNFPDRFSARQFPNYSSELNVNALLLGDSALYLCASSSSDYTEQYFGPGTRLTVT.

This clonotype was seen a few times. V and J are TRBV20-1 and TRBJ2-7, with 9 bases lining up with TRBD2. V lost 0 bases to trimming and J lost 2 bases; unmatched junction nucleotides: 17. Germline V CDR1 and CDR2: DFQATT, SNEGSKA (reference sequence). The CDR3 extends over 19 amino acids. CDR3 DNA sequence: TGCAGTGCTAGAGATTTATCTAGCGGGGCGGCCCTAAATGCCTACGAGCAGTACTTC. Amino acids: CSARDLSSGAALNAYEQYF.

CDR3 amino acids: CASSFGALFSYNEQFF. The CDR3 DNA reads as TGTGCCAGCAGCTTCGGGGCCTTATTTTCCTACAATGAGCAGTTCTTC. The genes are TRBV5-5 and TRBJ2-1; possibly TRBD1 or TRBD2 for D (5 bases each). This CDR3 region has 16 residues. Germline assignment: CDR1 SGHKS and CDR2 YYEKEE (reference sequence). The V end lost 2 bases, the J end lost 1 base, and 13 bases lay between the germline ends.

CDR3 sequence: CSVGGLGAGAFF. As DNA, the CDR3 is TGCAGTGTTGGGGGTCTGGGCGCAGGCGCTTTCTTT. V is TRBV20-1 and J is TRBJ1-1, with D possibly matching TRBD1 (5 bases). Germline values: CDR1 DFQATT, CDR2 SNEGSKA (reference sequence). The CDR3 sequence is 12 residues long. Trimming took 7 bases from V and 11 from J, leaving 20 bases between them.

This clonotype was seen more than once but under ten times. The rearrangement joins TRBV27 to TRBJ2-3; D not resolved. The germline V and J ends were trimmed by 6 bases and 3 bases, with 13 bases remaining between them. The germline V gene encodes CDR1 MNHEY and CDR2 SMNVEV (reference sequence). CDR3 length: 14 residues. DNA for the CDR3: TGTGCCAGCAGGCCCTTGAGGTCTACAGATACGCAGTATTTT. Protein sequence: CASRPLRSTDTQYF.

The rearrangement uses TRBV6-2 or TRBV6-3 and TRBJ1-1; tentatively, D is TRBD1 (6 bases). Germline V gene sequence: CDR1 MNHEY, CDR2 SVGEGT. This CDR3 spans 17 amino acids. Deletions cut 2 bases from V and 0 bases from J, with 16 bases between. CDR3 protein: CASSYMSSRGMNTEAFF. The CDR3 region has the DNA TGTGCCAGCAGTTACATGTCTTCTAGGGGGATGAACACTGAAGCTTTCTTT.

The chain combines TRBV6-1 with TRBJ2-7; TRBD2 agrees at 11 bases. Germline V gene sequence: CDR1 MNHNS, CDR2 SASEGT. J lost 4 bases, V lost 6 bases, and 5 bases had no gene match. The CDR3 loop spans 14 amino acids. The chain's CDR3 is CASRLLAGGYEQYF. In DNA form, the CDR3 reads TGTGCCAGCAGGTTGTTAGCGGGAGGGTACGAGCAGTACTTC.

The rearrangement joins TRBV12-3 or TRBV12-4 to TRBJ2-3; 8 bases are shared with TRBD2. This CDR3 has 18 amino acids. Trimming cost V 8 bases and J 2 bases; bases outside gene matches: 18. The CDR3 DNA reads TGTGCCAGCCACAACCGGGGGGGCGCCAAGACAGACACAGATACGCAGTATTTT. Translation gives CASHNRGGAKTDTDTQYF.

V is TRBV12-3 or TRBV12-4 and J is TRBJ1-5; 7 bases fit TRBD1. This CDR3 comprises 14 residues. J was trimmed by 7 bases and V by 5 bases; bases with no gene match: 8. CDR3 in amino acids: CASSRQGGSQPQHF. The CDR3 DNA reads as TGTGCCAGCAGTCGCCAGGGGGGCTCCCAGCCCCAGCATTTT.

The rearrangement uses TRBV24-1 and TRBJ1-1; D remains ambiguous. Trimming took 3 bases from V and 6 from J, leaving 19 bases between them. The V gene's germline CDR1 is KGHDR and CDR2 SFDVKD. The CDR3 is 16 residues long. This CDR3 reads CATSDPASRLAAEAFF. The CDR3 bases are TGTGCCACCAGTGATCCCGCCTCAAGGCTCGCGGCTGAAGCTTTCTTT.

Written as DNA, the CDR3 is TGTGCCACCTGCCAAGATACTAGCGGGAGGAAGACCCAGTACTTC. It codes for CATCQDTSGRKTQYF. V usage is TRBV3-1 and J usage is TRBJ2-5; 12 bases agree with TRBD2. Germline lookup yields CDR1 LGHDT and CDR2 YNNKEL (reference sequence). V shed 10 bases, J shed 6 bases, and the junction held 12 bases outside the gene matches. The CDR3 totals 15 residues.

In its sample, this clonotype was seen once. This chain connects TRBV5-6 to TRBJ2-2, with no clear D. The V gene lost 2 bases and the J gene lost 8 bases, with 10 bases spanning the gap. Germline lookup yields CDR1 SGHDT and CDR2 YYEEEE. CDR3 length: 13 amino acids. The chain's CDR3 is CASSFQPRGELFF. The CDR3 DNA reads TGTGCCAGCAGCTTCCAGCCCAGGGGGGAGCTGTTTTTT.